Below are 11 T cell receptor beta chains sequenced from a single sample in a study of sequential checkpoint blockade in melanoma. Only in-frame clones appear in the TCRdb table, and some are missing; sequencing was by immunoSEQ multiplex PCR. The repertoire holds about 28,000 clones, 83% seen once, with about a sixth in the top ten. Treatment here: randomized to nivolumab then ipilimumab (arm A) or the reverse (arm B). Sample: CD8+ T cells sorted from blood (inferred from file names), taken from a patient given nivolumab and ipilimumab in sequence. The receptor set was obtained from a human donor with melanoma.

This clone was observed a few times. The chain recombines TRBV19 with TRBJ2-2, with D possibly matching TRBD1 (6 bases). The CDR3 runs to 14 residues. Germline lookup yields CDR1 LNHDA and CDR2 SQIVND (reference sequence). Trimming removed 1 base at V and 4 bases at J, with 7 bases between. The CDR3 loop reads CASSIGTATGELFF. CDR3 nucleotides: TGTGCCAGTAGTATAGGGACAGCCACCGGGGAGCTGTTTTTT.

The chain has TRBV19 and TRBJ2-5, with no clear D. The J call may be in error: the DNA end matches TRBJ2-7 better. CDR3 length equals 13 residues. Germline CDR1 and CDR2: LNHDA and SQIVND (reference sequence). The chain's CDR3 is CASSILGSSEQYF. The CDR3 nucleotides are TGTGCCAGTAGTATTCTGGGCAGTTCCGAGCAGTACTTC.

DNA of the CDR3: TGTGCCAGAAGCCAGGGGATCCAGCCCCAGCATTTT. Translating it yields CARSQGIQPQHF. The rearrangement joins TRBV5-3 to TRBJ1-5; D may be TRBD1 (6 bases). TRBV5-3 is recorded as an ORF, its role being uncertain. The ends were cut back, 4 bases at V and 7 bases at J, with 9 bases in the middle. This CDR3 contains 12 residues.

The chain employs TRBV28 and TRBJ2-5; a possible D gene is TRBD2 (5 bases). Germline V gene data show CDR1 as MDHEN and CDR2 as SYDVKM. The CDR3 loop spans 13 amino acids. With 8 bases removed from V and 5 bases from J, the gap between germline ends came to 15 bases. CDR3 coding DNA: TGTGCCAGCGGGCCGAGGAGGTGGGAGACCCAGTACTTC. Its protein product is CASGPRRWETQYF.

V is TRBV27 and J is TRBJ2-7; possible D gene TRBD1, 5 bases. The germline V and J ends were trimmed by 4 bases and 3 bases, with 10 bases remaining between them. The length of the CDR3 is 13 residues. The V gene's germline CDR1 is MNHEY and CDR2 SMNVEV (reference sequence). The CDR3 DNA is TGTGCCAGCAGTTACGGACATCACTACGAGCAGTACTTC. This codes for CASSYGHHYEQYF.

The chain links TRBV9 to TRBJ2-7; 8 nucleotides align to TRBD1. The CDR3 totals 12 residues. The germline gives CDR1 SGDLS, CDR2 YYNGEE. The V and J ends lost 7 bases and 4 bases, in that order; junction bases with no gene match: 4. The CDR3 DNA is TGTGCCAGCCGAGGACAGGGTTACGAGCAGTACTTC. This codes for CASRGQGYEQYF. The whole variable domain, filled in from reference TRBV9 and TRBJ2-7, reads DSGVTQTPKHLITATGQRVTLRCSPRSGDLSVYWYQQSLDQGLQFLIQYYNGEERAKGNILERFSAQQFPDLHSELNLSSLELGDSALYFCASRGQGYEQYFGPGTRLTVT.

This chain links TRBV7-9 with TRBJ2-1; 9 bases fit TRBD2. Germline lookup yields CDR1 SEHNR and CDR2 FQNEAQ (reference sequence). The CDR3 sequence is 16 residues long. The junction had 13 bases not matched to a gene; V was cut back by 6 bases and J by 7 bases. The CDR3 sequence is CASRNSGTSNSNEQFF. CDR3 DNA: TGTGCCAGCAGAAATTCCGGGACTAGCAACTCGAATGAGCAGTTCTTC.

The rearrangement links TRBV7-3 to TRBJ2-1, with D possibly being TRBD1 (5 bases). The V end lost 5 bases, the J end lost 0 bases, and 11 bases lay between the germline ends. Germline CDR1 and CDR2: SGHTA and FQGTGA. The CDR3 totals 15 residues. This CDR3 is CASSPGYSSYNEQFF. DNA of the CDR3: TGTGCCAGCAGCCCAGGGTACAGCTCCTACAATGAGCAGTTCTTC.

Here the CDR3 reads CASSITSGAHSHSYEQYF. Written as DNA, the CDR3 is TGTGCCAGTAGTATAACTAGCGGGGCCCACTCACACTCCTACGAGCAGTACTTC. V and J are TRBV19 and TRBJ2-7, with TRBD2 matching over 10 bases. Trimming took 2 bases from V and 0 from J; bases not matched to a gene: 10. Germline V gene sequence: CDR1 LNHDA, CDR2 SQIVND (reference sequence). CDR3 length: 18 amino acids.

The chain combines TRBV6-5 with TRBJ2-4; no clear D gene. V lost 0 bases to trimming and J lost 13 bases, with 13 bases between them. The CDR3 has 13 residues. CDR1 MNHEY and CDR2 SVGAGI come from the germline V gene. The CDR3 DNA follows: TGTGCCAGCAGTTACTCTGAGGTAGGAAGGCAGTACTTC. As protein: CASSYSEVGRQYF.

This sequence joins TRBV6-6 and TRBJ2-1; no clear D gene. Trimming stripped 5 bases from V and 0 bases from J, with 8 bases between. This CDR3 is built from 14 residues. Germline V gene lookup returns CDR1 MNHNY and CDR2 SVGAGI (reference sequence). The DNA of the CDR3 is TGTGCCAGCAGTACAATCGACTCCTACAATGAGCAGTTCTTC. It is translated as CASSTIDSYNEQFF.